Listed below are T cell receptor beta chains from one sample, sequenced in a study of post-analysis software for immune sequencing data. TCRdb independently ran MiXCR on the PCR reads; one entry per CDR3 protein. This sample yields about 380,000 distinct CDR3 sequences, of which roughly 38% are seen a single time; around an eighth belongs to the top ten. The sample was blood. These receptors were collected from a girl aged 10 to 17 with multiple sclerosis. Both conserved end residues are part of each CDR3. A D gene is named only where the DNA matches it firmly. Clone size appears in some rows only: once, few, many, or a class for an expanded clone.

clone_size d_call j_call v_call cdr3_aa cdr3_nt
- - TRBJ2-7 TRBV29-1 CSAKAGVLYEQYF TGCAGCGCCAAGGCAGGGGTCCTCTACGAGCAGTACTTC
- TRBD2 TRBJ2-5 TRBV4-3 CASGLNSGGMETQYF TGCGCCAGCGGCCTTAACAGCGGGGGGATGGAGACCCAGTACTTC
- - TRBJ1-2 TRBV12-3/TRBV12-4 CAGSSGYYGYTF TGTGCCGGCAGTTCAGGGTACTATGGCTACACCTTC
- - TRBJ1-2 TRBV10-3 CAISSWSGGYTF TGTGCCATCAGTTCTTGGTCTGGTGGCTACACCTTC
- - TRBJ2-3 TRBV7-9 CASSPEGPDVTQYF TGTGCCAGCAGCCCAGAGGGGCCTGACGTTACGCAGTATTTT
- - TRBJ1-1 TRBV5-1 CASSLGPEAFF TGCGCCAGCAGCTTGGGCCCTGAAGCTTTCTTT
- - TRBJ1-1 TRBV5-1 CASSPDWKNTEAFF TGCGCCAGCAGCCCGGACTGGAAGAACACTGAAGCTTTCTTT
few - TRBJ2-1 TRBV27 CASRFGSSYNEQFF TGTGCCAGCCGGTTTGGGAGCTCCTACAATGAGCAGTTCTTC
- TRBD2 TRBJ2-3 TRBV11-2 CASSLSGLLGYF TGTGCCAGCAGCTTATCGGGACTACTCGGGTATTTT
- TRBD2 TRBJ2-7 TRBV20-1 CSARDPTREAPYEQYF TGCAGTGCTAGAGATCCAACTCGGGAGGCCCCCTACGAGCAGTACTTC
- TRBD2 TRBJ2-2 TRBV5-1 CASSLLAGGSNTGELFF TGCGCCAGCAGCTTACTAGCGGGGGGCTCGAACACCGGGGAGCTGTTTTTT
- - TRBJ1-1 TRBV25-1 CASSGRFEAFF TGTGCCAGCAGTGGCCGATTTGAAGCTTTCTTT
- - TRBJ2-5 TRBV6-1 CASSASGVRETQYF TGTGCCAGCAGTGCCTCCGGGGTCCGAGAGACCCAGTACTTC
many TRBD1 TRBJ2-3 TRBV25-1 CASSEDRVGSDTQYF TGTGCCAGCAGTGAAGACAGGGTAGGGTCAGATACGCAGTATTTT
- - TRBJ2-1 TRBV6-2/TRBV6-3 CASSYLASGFNEQFF TGTGCCAGCAGTTACTTAGCCTCAGGGTTTAATGAGCAGTTCTTC
- - TRBJ1-6 TRBV7-3 CASFNSPLHF TGTGCCAGCTTCAATTCACCCCTCCACTTT
few - TRBJ2-3 TRBV7-9 CASSLEYVVGDTQYF TGTGCCAGCAGCTTAGAGTATGTGGTCGGAGATACGCAGTATTTT
many TRBD1 TRBJ2-4 TRBV20-1 CSARGTGSKNIQYF TGCAGTGCTAGAGGGACAGGTTCCAAAAACATTCAGTACTTC
- - TRBJ2-7 TRBV29-1 CSVGDDYEQYF TGCAGCGTCGGCGATGACTACGAGCAGTACTTC
- - TRBJ1-2 TRBV6-1 CASRFLLLGDDSPYGYTF TGTGCCAGCAGATTCCTACTTTTGGGGGATGACTCCCCCTATGGCTACACCTTC
- TRBD1 TRBJ1-2 TRBV4-2 CASSQDLGGQYGYTF TGTGCCAGCAGCCAAGATCTCGGGGGACAGTACGGCTACACCTTC
few - TRBJ2-2 TRBV20-1 CSARDPGHHTGELFF TGCAGTGCTAGAGATCCGGGACACCACACCGGGGAGCTGTTTTTT
- TRBD1 TRBJ1-1 TRBV5-1 CASSWTGVEGTKAFF TGCGCCAGCAGCTGGACAGGGGTCGAGGGCACTAAAGCTTTCTTT
few TRBD1 TRBJ2-7 TRBV7-2 CASRVYWTGPYEQYF TGTGCCAGCAGAGTCTACTGGACAGGTCCCTACGAGCAGTACTTC
- TRBD1 TRBJ1-1 TRBV29-1 CSVEDDRGSTEAFF TGCAGCGTTGAAGATGACAGGGGGAGCACTGAAGCTTTCTTT
few TRBD1 TRBJ2-4 TRBV6-6 CASSDRGALAKNIQYF TGTGCCAGCAGTGACAGGGGGGCCCTGGCCAAAAACATTCAGTACTTC
- - TRBJ1-2 TRBV12-3/TRBV12-4 CASSPPSSGYTF TGTGCCAGCAGTCCTCCCAGTTCTGGCTACACCTTC
- - TRBJ2-5 TRBV7-9 CASSLVKETQYF TGTGCCAGCAGCTTAGTTAAAGAGACCCAGTACTTC
- - TRBJ2-3 TRBV29-1 CSVGYTDTQYF TGCAGCGTCGGGTACACAGATACGCAGTATTTT
few - TRBJ1-2 TRBV12-3/TRBV12-4 CASRPEGRANYGYTF TGTGCCAGCAGGCCAGAAGGACGGGCTAACTATGGCTACACCTTC
few - TRBJ1-2 TRBV4-3 CASSHLRTAPRGYTF TGCGCCAGCAGCCACCTTAGGACGGCCCCTAGGGGCTACACCTTC
- - TRBJ1-1 TRBV7-8 CASSDRMSAFF TGTGCCAGCAGCGATCGTATGAGTGCTTTCTTT
- - TRBJ2-7 TRBV29-1 CSVGETYEQYF TGCAGCGTTGGTGAAACCTACGAGCAGTACTTC
- TRBD2 TRBJ2-7 TRBV6-2/TRBV6-3 CASRKLSGLVPYEQYF TGTGCCAGCAGAAAACTTTCGGGACTAGTACCCTACGAGCAGTACTTC
few - TRBJ2-3 TRBV11-2 CASSYRAAASTDTQYF TGTGCCAGCAGCTACCGGGCCGCAGCTAGCACAGATACGCAGTATTTT
- - TRBJ1-2 TRBV6-4 CASHPAGMRNYCYTF TGTGCCAGCCATCCGGCGGGTATGAGAAACTATTGCTACACCTTC
- - TRBJ2-7 TRBV29-1 CSVPSASNYEQYF TGCAGCGTACCATCGGCCTCTAACTACGAGCAGTACTTC
few TRBD1 TRBJ1-2 TRBV20-1 CSAHGQGPNYGYTF TGCAGTGCTCACGGACAGGGCCCTAACTATGGCTACACCTTC
- TRBD1 TRBJ2-7 TRBV5-1 CASSNQGTGAYEQYF TGCGCCAGCAGTAACCAGGGGACAGGGGCGTACGAGCAGTACTTC
- TRBD2 TRBJ2-4 TRBV7-2 CASGPLAGRTYVQYF TGTGCCAGCGGCCCATTAGCGGGGAGAACCTACGTGCAGTACTTC
- - TRBJ2-7 TRBV14 CTSSPRTDNREQYF TGTACCAGCAGCCCTCGGACAGATAACCGCGAGCAGTACTTC
- - TRBJ2-5 TRBV20-1 CSARDLRGQETQYF TGCAGTGCTAGAGATTTGAGGGGTCAAGAGACCCAGTACTTC